This TCR beta chain appears in the sequencing data of a study of blood T cells in healthy people across ages. A second PCR of 7 to 11 cycles used a sample-barcoded 5' primer and a J-beta primer mix. One entry per CDR3 protein results from TCRdb running MiXCR on the 5' RACE reads. The sample carries 600,000 to 850,000 distinct CDR3 sequences, 20% to 25% recorded once. With V trimmed by 6 bases and J by 6 bases, 6 bases remained unmatched. The CDR3 consists of 12 residues. CDR1 is SQVTM and CDR2 is ANQGSEA in the germline V gene. There are a few counts of this clonotype. In addition, the sample was reused for a study of T cells of mothers and their children. That source adds: The TCR beta CDR3 read count exceeded 9.5 million for each mother and was about 3 million for each child.

The chain uses TRBV29-1 and TRBJ1-1, with 8 bases aligning to TRBD1. The sequence was collected from a boy aged 5-17 years in good health. The source material was blood. CDR3 in DNA: TGCAGCGTGCGGACAGGGAATTCTGAAGCTTTCTTT. It yields the protein CSVRTGNSEAFF.